The clone carrying this T cell receptor beta chain was seen at least ten times. Its specificity is unknown. Sequencing libraries made from TCR beta cDNA carried unique molecular identifiers. Starting from about 0.98 to 11 million T cells, the study yielded hundreds of thousands of cDNA molecules. MiXCR was run by TCRdb on the PCR reads, yielding one entry per CDR3 protein. The sample shows almost 700,000 distinct CDR3 sequences, 59% of them seen only once. This sample is drawn from a study of post-analysis software for immune sequencing data. Study-level points and caveats: Normalized Chao1 diversity in multiple sclerosis patients fell significantly below that of controls. With TRBV5-6, TRBV5-1 and TRBV20-1 included, roughly five TRBV segments were more frequent in patients than in controls.

Germline trimming cut 5 bases from V and 6 bases from J; bases unmatched to any gene: 3. CDR3 size: 14 residues. Germline CDR1 SGHTA, CDR2 FQGNSA. This TCR derives from a girl between 2 and 10 years old with multiple sclerosis. What was sequenced was blood. The J gene is TRBJ2-1, the V gene TRBV7-2; 11 bases are shared with TRBD2. This CDR3 is CASSPGLAGNEQFF. The CDR3 region has the DNA TGTGCCAGCAGCCCCGGACTAGCGGGCAATGAGCAGTTCTTC.